This TCR beta chain derives from a study of CXCR3-negative and CXCR3-positive naive CD8 T cells (dated by TCRdb to about 2019). Regarding the research as a whole: In total, some 140 million TRB reads were obtained, which works out to roughly 1.5 +/- 0.3 million reads per library. Diversity and physicochemical repertoire analyses covered about a dozen donors pooled from two independent experiments. TRBV-TRBJ cluster analysis included naive subsets from about 5 donors and memory cells from 3 donors. The study at large found these results: Freshly isolated PBMCs were used for most assays because CXCR3 expression partially decreased after cryopreservation. Similar TRBV-TRBJ usage was shown by naive CXCR3-negative and CXCR3-positive cells from the same donor, whereas distinct patterns were shown by memory cells. Repertoire diversity was comparably high in both naive subsets but much lower in memory CD8+ T cells. Compared with CXCR3-negative naive cells, CXCR3-positive naive cells had TRB CDR3s with higher hydrophobicity (lower Kidera factor 4), lower energy, and higher strength and volume indices. Surface CD5, linked to self-reactivity in mice, was comparable between naive subsets; TCR interaction strength was therefore also inferred from TRB CDR3 physicochemical properties.

This sample was sequenced with a NextSeq 550. The Human TCR Profiling Kit (MiLaboratory) was used to make UMI-labeled 5' RACE TRB cDNA libraries. cDNA synthesis used the entire amount of extracted RNA, and PCR amplification then used the entire amount of cDNA produced. Libraries were prepared in parallel using an identical number of PCR cycles. In the original analysis: MIGEC and MiXCR extracted about 50,000 +/- 10,000 unique UMI-labeled TRB cDNA molecules per library, requiring at least two reads per UMI. Each library averaged about 37,000 +/- 9,700 functional in-frame TRB CDR3 nucleotide clonotypes without stop codons. After downsampling to 5000 UMI-labeled TRB molecules per sample, diversity metrics such as normalized Shannon-Wiener and Chao1 were calculated in VDJtools. Clonotype-size-weighted physicochemical properties of the central five CDR3 residues (interaction energy, strength, volume and Kidera factor 4) were computed in VDJtools. TCRdb reprocessed the public reads and reports one entry per CDR3 protein sequence, without DNA. In this record, the V and J calls reflect TCRdb's handling and not the investigators' own analysis. The sample has some 130,000 distinct CDR3 sequences on record. The leading ten clones occupy roughly 0.59% of the sample.

Each CD8+ T cell subset was flow-sorted in triplicate, and around 300,000 cells per subset were placed directly into RLT lysis buffer. Naive CD8+ T cells were defined stringently as CD45RO-CCR7+CD27+CD95- to exclude memory contaminants. Peripheral blood mononuclear cells were isolated from buffy coats by standard density gradient centrifugation. A FACSAria III was used to flow-sort naive CXCR3-negative and CXCR3-positive CD8+ T cells. Total RNA was extracted from sorted cells with an RNeasy Mini Kit. Comments on this clonotype: Its antigen is not yet known.

Based on the germline V gene, the CDR1 and CDR2 sequences are MNHEY and SVGEGT. The CDR3 measures 13 amino acids from cysteine to phenylalanine. The protein alone is recorded here. Sequences were obtained from naive CXCR3+ CD8+ T cells from blood. The cell subset or site label corresponds to: CD45RO-CCR7+CD27+CD95- naive CD8+ T cells expressing CXCR3 (TNR3+). Recombination connected TRBV6-2 or TRBV6-3 to TRBJ2-6. This clonotype originated in a human donor in good health. Some clones in this sample may be carry-over from other donors' samples. CDR3 loop: CASSIPSANVLTF.